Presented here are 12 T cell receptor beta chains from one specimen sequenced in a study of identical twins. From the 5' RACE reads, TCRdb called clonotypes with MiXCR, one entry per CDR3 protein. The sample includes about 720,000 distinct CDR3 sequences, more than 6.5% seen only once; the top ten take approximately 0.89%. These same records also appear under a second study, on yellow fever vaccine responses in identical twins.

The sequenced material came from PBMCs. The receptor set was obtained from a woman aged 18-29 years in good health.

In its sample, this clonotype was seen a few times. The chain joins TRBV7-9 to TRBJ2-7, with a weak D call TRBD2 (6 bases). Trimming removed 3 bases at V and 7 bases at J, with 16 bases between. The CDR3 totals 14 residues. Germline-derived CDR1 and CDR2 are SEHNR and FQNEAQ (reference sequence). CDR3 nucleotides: TGTGCCAGCAGCTTTTCAGGGAGGCTCGAAGAGCAGTACTTC. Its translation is CASSFSGRLEEQYF.

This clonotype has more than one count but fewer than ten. CDR3 sequence (DNA): TGCGCCAGCATTCTGGGGGCCGCTGAAGCTTTCTTT. Its translation is CASILGAAEAFF. The genes are TRBV5-1 and TRBJ1-1; D is perhaps TRBD1 (6 bases). The CDR3 is made up of 12 amino acids. The V end was cut by 6 bases, the J end by 6 bases, with 12 bases between. CDR1 is SGHRS, CDR2 YFSETQ, per germline. Looking up the rest from reference TRBV5-1 and TRBJ1-1 gives the full variable domain: KAGVTQTPRYLIKTRGQQVTLSCSPISGHRSVSWYQQTPGQGLQFLFEYFSETQRNKGNFPGRFSGRQFSNSRSEMNVSTLELGDSALYLCASILGAAEAFFGQGTRLTVV.

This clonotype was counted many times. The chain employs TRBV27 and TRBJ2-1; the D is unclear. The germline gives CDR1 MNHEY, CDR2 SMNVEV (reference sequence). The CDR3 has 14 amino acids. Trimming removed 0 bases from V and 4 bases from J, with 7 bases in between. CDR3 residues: CASSLSQRYNEQFF. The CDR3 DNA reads TGTGCCAGCAGTTTATCGCAAAGATACAATGAGCAGTTCTTC.

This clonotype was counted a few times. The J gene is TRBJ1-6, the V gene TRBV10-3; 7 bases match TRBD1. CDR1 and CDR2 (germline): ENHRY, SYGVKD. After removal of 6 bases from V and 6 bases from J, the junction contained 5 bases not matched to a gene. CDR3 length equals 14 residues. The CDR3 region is CAIRTGTVNSPLHF. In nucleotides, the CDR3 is TGTGCCATCAGAACCGGGACAGTTAATTCACCCCTCCACTTT.

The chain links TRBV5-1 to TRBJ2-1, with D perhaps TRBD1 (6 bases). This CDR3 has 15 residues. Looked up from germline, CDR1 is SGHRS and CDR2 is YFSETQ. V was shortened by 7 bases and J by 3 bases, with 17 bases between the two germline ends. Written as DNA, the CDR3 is TGCGCCAGCGCACACGGTGGGGGCGACTACAATGAGCAGTTCTTC. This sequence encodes CASAHGGGDYNEQFF.

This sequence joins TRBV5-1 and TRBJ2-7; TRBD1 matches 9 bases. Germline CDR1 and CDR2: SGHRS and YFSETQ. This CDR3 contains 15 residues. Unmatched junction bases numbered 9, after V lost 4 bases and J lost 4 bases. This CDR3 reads CASSPDRGSWYEQYF. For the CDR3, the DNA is TGCGCCAGCAGCCCGGACAGGGGATCCTGGTACGAGCAGTACTTC.

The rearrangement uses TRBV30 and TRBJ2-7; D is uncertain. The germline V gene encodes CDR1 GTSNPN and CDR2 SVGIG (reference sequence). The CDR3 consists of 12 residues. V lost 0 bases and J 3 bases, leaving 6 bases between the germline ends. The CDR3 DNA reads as TGTGCCTGGAGTGTACTGGTCTACGAGCAGTACTTC. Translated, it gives CAWSVLVYEQYF.

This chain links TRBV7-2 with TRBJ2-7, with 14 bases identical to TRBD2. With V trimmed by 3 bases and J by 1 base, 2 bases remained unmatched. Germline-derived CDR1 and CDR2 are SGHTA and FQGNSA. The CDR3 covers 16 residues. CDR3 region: CASSLGLAGDSYEQYF. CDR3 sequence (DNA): TGTGCCAGCAGCTTGGGACTAGCGGGAGATTCCTACGAGCAGTACTTC.

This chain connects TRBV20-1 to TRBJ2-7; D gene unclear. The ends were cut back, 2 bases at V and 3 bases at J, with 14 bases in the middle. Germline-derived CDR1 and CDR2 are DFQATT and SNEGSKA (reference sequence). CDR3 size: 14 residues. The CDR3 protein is CSARPQEGFYEQYF. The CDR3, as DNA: TGCAGTGCTAGACCGCAGGAAGGATTCTACGAGCAGTACTTC.

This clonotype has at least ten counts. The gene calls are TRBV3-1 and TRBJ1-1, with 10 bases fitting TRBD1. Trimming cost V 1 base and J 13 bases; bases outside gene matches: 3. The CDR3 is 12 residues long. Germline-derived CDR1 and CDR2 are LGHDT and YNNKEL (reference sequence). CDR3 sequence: CASSQADRGVFF. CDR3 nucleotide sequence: TGTGCCAGCAGCCAAGCGGACAGGGGGGTTTTCTTT. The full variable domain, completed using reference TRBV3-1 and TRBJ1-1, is DTAVSQTPKYLVTQMGNDKSIKCEQNLGHDTMYWYKQDSKKFLKIMFSYNNKELIINETVPNRFSPKSPDKAHLNLHINSLELGDSAVYFCASSQADRGVFFGQGTRLTVV.

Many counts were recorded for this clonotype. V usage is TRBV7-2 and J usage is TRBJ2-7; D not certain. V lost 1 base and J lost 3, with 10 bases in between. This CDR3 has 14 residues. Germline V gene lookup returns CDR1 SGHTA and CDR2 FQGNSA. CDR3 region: CASSLVRSVYEQYF. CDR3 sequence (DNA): TGTGCCAGCAGCTTAGTCCGGAGCGTCTACGAGCAGTACTTC. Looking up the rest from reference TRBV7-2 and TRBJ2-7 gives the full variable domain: GAGVSQSPSNKVTEKGKDVELRCDPISGHTALYWYRQSLGQGLEFLIYFQGNSAPDKSGLPSDRFSAERTGGSVSTLTIQRTQQEDSAVYLCASSLVRSVYEQYFGPGTRLTVT.

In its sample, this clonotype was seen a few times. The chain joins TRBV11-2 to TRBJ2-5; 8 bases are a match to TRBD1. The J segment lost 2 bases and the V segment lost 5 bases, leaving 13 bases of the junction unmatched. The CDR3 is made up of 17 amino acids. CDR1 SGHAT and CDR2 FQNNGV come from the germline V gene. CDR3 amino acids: CASSHPPIDRGQETQYF. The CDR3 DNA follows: TGTGCCAGCAGCCACCCCCCGATTGACAGGGGACAAGAGACCCAGTACTTC.